The clone carrying this T cell receptor beta chain turned up a few times. Profiled with immunoSEQ multiplex PCR; TCRdb holds only in-frame clones, not every one. This sample has under 300,000 clones, with approximately 89% found just once. This record comes from a study of blood T cell repertoires in COVID-19. About the study: COVID-19 samples collected from the United States, Italy and Spain covered acute and convalescent phases. The cDNA or gDNA used as material had been derived from T cells, B-cell-depleted T cells, or PBMCs.

All enrollees were roughly 18 to 90 years old and from 20 to 30 US areas. There are 15 residues in the CDR3. V was pared by 5 bases and J by 0 bases, with 10 bases between. Germline assignment: CDR1 SGHAT and CDR2 FQNNGV. J is TRBJ2-2 and V is TRBV11-2; possibly TRBD2 for D (5 bases). This clonotype was sampled from a woman aged 40 to 50 with acute COVID-19. The sequencing sample was made of PBMCs or T cells enriched from blood (not recorded which). Here the CDR3 reads CASSRRGSNTGELFF. CDR3 nucleotide sequence: TGTGCCAGCAGCCGCCGGGGTTCGAACACCGGGGAGCTGTTTTTT.